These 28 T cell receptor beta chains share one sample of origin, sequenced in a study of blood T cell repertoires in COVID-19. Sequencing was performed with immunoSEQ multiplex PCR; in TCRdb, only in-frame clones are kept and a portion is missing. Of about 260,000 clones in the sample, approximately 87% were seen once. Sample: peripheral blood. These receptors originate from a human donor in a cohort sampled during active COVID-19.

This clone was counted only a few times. CDR3 sequence (DNA): TGTGCCAGCAGCTTAGGAGCAGGGATGGAGACCCAGTACTTC. It codes for CASSLGAGMETQYF. This sequence joins TRBV7-2 and TRBJ2-5, with D perhaps TRBD1 (5 bases). Trimming pared 1 base from V and 5 bases from J, leaving 11 bases between. In germline, CDR1 is SGHTA, CDR2 FQGNSA. The CDR3 has 14 amino acids.

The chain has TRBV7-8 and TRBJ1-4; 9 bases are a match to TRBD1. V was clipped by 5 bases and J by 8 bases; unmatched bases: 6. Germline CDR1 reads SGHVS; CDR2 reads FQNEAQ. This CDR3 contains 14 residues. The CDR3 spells CASSLLGTGEKLFF. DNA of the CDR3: TGTGCCAGCAGCCTCTTGGGGACAGGGGAAAAACTGTTTTTT.

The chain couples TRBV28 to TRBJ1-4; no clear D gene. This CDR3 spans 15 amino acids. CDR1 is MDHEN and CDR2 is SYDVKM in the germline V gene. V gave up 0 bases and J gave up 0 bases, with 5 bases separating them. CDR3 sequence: CASSLWAATNEKLFF. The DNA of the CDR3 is TGTGCCAGCAGTTTATGGGCTGCAACTAATGAAAAACTGTTTTTT.

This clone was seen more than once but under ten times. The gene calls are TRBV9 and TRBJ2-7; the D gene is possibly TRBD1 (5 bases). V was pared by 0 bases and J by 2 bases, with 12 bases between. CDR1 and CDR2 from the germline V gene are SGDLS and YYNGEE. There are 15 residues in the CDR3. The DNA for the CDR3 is TGTGCCAGCAGCGTAGGTTCCGAGACAGCCTACGAGCAGTACTTC. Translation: CASSVGSETAYEQYF.

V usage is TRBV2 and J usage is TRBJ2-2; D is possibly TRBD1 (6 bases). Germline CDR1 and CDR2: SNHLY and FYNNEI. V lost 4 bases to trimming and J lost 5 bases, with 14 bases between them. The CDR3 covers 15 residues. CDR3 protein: CASSGGLRRTGELFF. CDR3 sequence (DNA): TGTGCCAGCAGTGGGGGGCTCAGGAGGACCGGGGAGCTGTTTTTT.

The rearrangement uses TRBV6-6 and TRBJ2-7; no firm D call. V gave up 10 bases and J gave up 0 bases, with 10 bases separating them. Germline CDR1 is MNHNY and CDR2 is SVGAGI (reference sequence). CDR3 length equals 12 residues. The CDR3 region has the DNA TGTGCCAATGGCGCAGGCTCCTACGAGCAGTACTTC. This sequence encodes CANGAGSYEQYF.

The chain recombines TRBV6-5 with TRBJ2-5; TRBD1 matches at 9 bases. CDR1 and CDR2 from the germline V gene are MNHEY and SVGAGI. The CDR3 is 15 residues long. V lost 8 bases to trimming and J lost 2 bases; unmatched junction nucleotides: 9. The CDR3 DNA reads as TGTGCCAGCGGACGGACAGGGGTCCTTCAAGAGACCCAGTACTTC. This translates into CASGRTGVLQETQYF.

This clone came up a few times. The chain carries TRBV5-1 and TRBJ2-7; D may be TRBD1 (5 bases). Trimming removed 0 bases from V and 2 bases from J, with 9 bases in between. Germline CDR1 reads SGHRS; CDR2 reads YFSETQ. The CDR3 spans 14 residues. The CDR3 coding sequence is TGCGCCAGCAGCTTGGAGGGGAATACCTACGAGCAGTACTTC. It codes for CASSLEGNTYEQYF.

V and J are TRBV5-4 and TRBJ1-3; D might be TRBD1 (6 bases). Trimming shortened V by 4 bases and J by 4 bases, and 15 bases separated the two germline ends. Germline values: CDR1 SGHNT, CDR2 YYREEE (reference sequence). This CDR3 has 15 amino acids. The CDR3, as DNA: TGTGCCAGCAGCGAAAACCAGGGGTGGGGAAACACCATATATTTT. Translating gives CASSENQGWGNTIYF.

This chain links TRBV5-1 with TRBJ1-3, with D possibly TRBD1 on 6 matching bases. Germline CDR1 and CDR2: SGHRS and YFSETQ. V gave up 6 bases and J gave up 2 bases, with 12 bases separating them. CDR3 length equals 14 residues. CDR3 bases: TGCGCCAGCAAGACAGGCCATACTGGAAACACCATATATTTT. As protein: CASKTGHTGNTIYF. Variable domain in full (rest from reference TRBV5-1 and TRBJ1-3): KAGVTQTPRYLIKTRGQQVTLSCSPISGHRSVSWYQQTPGQGLQFLFEYFSETQRNKGNFPGRFSGRQFSNSRSEMNVSTLELGDSALYLCASKTGHTGNTIYFGEGSWLTVV.

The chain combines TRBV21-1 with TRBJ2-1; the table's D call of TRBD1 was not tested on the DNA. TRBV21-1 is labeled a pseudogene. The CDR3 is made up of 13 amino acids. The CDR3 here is CATPKGEGNEQFF. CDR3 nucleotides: TGTGCCACTCCGAAGGGGGAAGGAAATGAGCAGTTCTTC.

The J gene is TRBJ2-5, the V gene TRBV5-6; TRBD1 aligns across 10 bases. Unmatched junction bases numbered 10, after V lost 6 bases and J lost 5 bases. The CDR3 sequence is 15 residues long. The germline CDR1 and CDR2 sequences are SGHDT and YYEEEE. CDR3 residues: CASNQPGQGLETQYF. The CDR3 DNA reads TGTGCCAGCAACCAACCGGGACAGGGGTTGGAGACCCAGTACTTC.

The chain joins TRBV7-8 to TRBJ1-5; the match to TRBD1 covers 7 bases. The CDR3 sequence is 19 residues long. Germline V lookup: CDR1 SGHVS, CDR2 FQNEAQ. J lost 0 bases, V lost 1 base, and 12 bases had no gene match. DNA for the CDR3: TGTGCCAGCAGCTTAGTATCCCGGGACAGACGATATAGCAATCAGCCCCAGCATTTT. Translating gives CASSLVSRDRRYSNQPQHF.

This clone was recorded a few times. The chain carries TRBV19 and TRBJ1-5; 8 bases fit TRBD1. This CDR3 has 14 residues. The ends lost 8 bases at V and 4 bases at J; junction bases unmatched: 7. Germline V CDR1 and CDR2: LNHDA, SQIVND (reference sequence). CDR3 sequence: CASHGRQGNQPQHF. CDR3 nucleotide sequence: TGTGCCAGTCACGGCCGACAGGGGAATCAGCCCCAGCATTTT.

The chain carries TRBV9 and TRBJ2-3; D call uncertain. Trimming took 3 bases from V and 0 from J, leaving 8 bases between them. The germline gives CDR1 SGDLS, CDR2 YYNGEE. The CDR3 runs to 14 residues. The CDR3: CASSAVFSTDTQYF. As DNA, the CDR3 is TGTGCCAGCAGCGCCGTCTTTAGCACAGATACGCAGTATTTT.

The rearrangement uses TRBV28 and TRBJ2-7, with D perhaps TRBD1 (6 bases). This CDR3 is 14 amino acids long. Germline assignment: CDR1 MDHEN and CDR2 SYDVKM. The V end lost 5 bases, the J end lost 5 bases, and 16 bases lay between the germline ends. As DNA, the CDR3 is TGTGCCAGCAGTCCAGACTCGGGACACCACGAGCAGTACTTC. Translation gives CASSPDSGHHEQYF.

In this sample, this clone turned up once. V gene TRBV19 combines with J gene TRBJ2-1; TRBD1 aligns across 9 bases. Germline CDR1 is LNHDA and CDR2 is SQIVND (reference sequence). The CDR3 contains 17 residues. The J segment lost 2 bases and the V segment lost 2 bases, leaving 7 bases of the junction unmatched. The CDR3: CASSILGTGSTYNEQFF. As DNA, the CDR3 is TGTGCCAGTAGTATACTGGGGACAGGGAGTACCTACAATGAGCAGTTCTTC.

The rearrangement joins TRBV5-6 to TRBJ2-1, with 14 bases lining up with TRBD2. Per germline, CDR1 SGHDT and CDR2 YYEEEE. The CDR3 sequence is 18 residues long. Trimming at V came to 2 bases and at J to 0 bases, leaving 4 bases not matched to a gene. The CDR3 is CASSFRTSGRNSYNEQFF. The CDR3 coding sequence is TGTGCCAGCAGCTTCCGGACTAGCGGGAGGAACTCCTACAATGAGCAGTTCTTC. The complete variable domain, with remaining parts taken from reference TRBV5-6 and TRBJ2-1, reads DAGVTQSPTHLIKTRGQQVTLRCSPKSGHDTVSWYQQALGQGPQFIFQYYEEEERQRGNFPDRFSGHQFPNYSSELNVNALLLGDSALYLCASSFRTSGRNSYNEQFFGPGTRLTVL.

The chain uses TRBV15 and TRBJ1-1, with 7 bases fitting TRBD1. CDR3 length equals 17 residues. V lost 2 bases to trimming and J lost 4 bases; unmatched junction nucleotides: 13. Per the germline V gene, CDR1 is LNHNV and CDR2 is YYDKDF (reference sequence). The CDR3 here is CATSRPGFGQVFTEAFF. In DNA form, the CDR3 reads TGTGCCACCAGCAGACCCGGTTTTGGACAGGTTTTCACTGAAGCTTTCTTT.

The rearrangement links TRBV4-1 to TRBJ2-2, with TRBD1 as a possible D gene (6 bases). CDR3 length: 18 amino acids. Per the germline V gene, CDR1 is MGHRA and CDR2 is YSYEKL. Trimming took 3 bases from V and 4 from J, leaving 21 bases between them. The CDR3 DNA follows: TGCGCCAGCAGCCAGGCCCGGGACACCCAAAGGACCACCGGGGAGCTGTTTTTT. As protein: CASSQARDTQRTTGELFF.

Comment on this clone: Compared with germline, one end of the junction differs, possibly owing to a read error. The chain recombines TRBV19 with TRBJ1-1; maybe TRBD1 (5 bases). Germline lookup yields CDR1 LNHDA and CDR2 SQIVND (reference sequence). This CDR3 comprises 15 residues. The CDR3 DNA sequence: TGTGCCAGTAGTATAGTGGGGGGGAGGAACGCTGAAGCTTTCTTT. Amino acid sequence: CASSIVGGRNAEAFF.

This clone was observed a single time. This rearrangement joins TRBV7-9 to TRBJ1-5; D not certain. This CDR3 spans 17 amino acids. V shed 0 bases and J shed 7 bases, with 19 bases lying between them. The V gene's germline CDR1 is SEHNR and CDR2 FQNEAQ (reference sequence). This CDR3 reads CASSLAVGSSGGQPQHF. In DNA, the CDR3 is TGTGCCAGCAGCTTAGCGGTCGGGTCGTCGGGAGGACAGCCCCAGCATTTT.

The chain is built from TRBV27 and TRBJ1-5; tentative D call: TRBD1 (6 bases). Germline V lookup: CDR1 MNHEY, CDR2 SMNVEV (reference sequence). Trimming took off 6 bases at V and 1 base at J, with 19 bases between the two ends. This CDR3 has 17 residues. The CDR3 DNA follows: TGTGCCAGCAGCCAGCTGGGCGGGGGCGGAAGCAATCAGCCCCAGCATTTT. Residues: CASSQLGGGGSNQPQHF.

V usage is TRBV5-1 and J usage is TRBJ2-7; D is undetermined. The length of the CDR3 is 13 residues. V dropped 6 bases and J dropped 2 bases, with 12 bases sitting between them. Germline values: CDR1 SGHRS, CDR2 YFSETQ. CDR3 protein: CASKLTGAYEQYF. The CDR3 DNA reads TGCGCCAGCAAATTAACGGGTGCCTACGAGCAGTACTTC.

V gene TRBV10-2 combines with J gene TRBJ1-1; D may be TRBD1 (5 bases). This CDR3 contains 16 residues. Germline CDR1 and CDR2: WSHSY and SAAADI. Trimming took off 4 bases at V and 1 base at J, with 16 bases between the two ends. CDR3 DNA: TGCGCCAGCAGTGGGGACTGGGGTTTAAGGAACACTGAAGCTTTCTTT. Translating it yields CASSGDWGLRNTEAFF.

CDR3 sequence: CASSPRRGSNTGELFF. In DNA, the CDR3 is TGTGCCAGCAGCCCCCGGAGAGGTTCGAACACCGGGGAGCTGTTTTTT. V gene TRBV3-1 (or the pseudogene TRBV3-2) combines with J gene TRBJ2-2, with no clear D. The germline gives CDR1 LGHDT, CDR2 YNNKEL (reference sequence). Trimming took 4 bases from V and 0 from J, leaving 12 bases between them. CDR3 length: 16 amino acids.

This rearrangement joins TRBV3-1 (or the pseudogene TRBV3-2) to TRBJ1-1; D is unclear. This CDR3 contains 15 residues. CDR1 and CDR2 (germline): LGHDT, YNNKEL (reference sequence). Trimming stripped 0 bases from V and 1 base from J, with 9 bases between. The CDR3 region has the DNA TGTGCCAGCAGCCAAGAACGCCAGTGGAACACTGAAGCTTTCTTT. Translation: CASSQERQWNTEAFF.

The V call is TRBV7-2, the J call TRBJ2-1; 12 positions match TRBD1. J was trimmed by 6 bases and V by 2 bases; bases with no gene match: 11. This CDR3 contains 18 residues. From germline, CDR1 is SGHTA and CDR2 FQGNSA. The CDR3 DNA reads TGTGCCAGCAGCTTACGGTGGGTAGGGACAGGGGGCCTCAATGAGCAGTTCTTC. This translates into CASSLRWVGTGGLNEQFF. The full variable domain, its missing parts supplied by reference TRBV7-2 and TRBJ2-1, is GAGVSQSPSNKVTEKGKDVELRCDPISGHTALYWYRQSLGQGLEFLIYFQGNSAPDKSGLPSDRFSAERTGGSVSTLTIQRTQQEDSAVYLCASSLRWVGTGGLNEQFFGPGTRLTVL.